One and the same sample provided the 5 T cell receptor beta chains below, sequenced in a study of blood T cell repertoires in COVID-19. The assay was immunoSEQ multiplex PCR, and TCRdb's table has in-frame clones only and misses some. The table includes some 69,000 clones, 75% to 85% detected once. Specimen: peripheral blood. The receptors were sampled from a human donor in a cohort sampled during active COVID-19.

The V call is TRBV18, the J call TRBJ2-3; 10 positions match TRBD2. The germline gives CDR1 KGHSH, CDR2 LQKENI. The CDR3 runs 15 residues. V shed 6 bases, J shed 2 bases, and the junction held 5 bases outside the gene matches. The CDR3 sequence is CASSPSGRPTDTQYF. The CDR3 DNA is TGTGCCAGCTCCCCTAGCGGGAGACCCACAGATACGCAGTATTTT.

The V and J genes are TRBV28 and TRBJ2-5; TRBD2 might be the D (6 bases). Trimming shortened V by 3 bases and J by 5 bases, and 10 bases separated the two germline ends. This CDR3 comprises 13 residues. Germline CDR1 MDHEN, CDR2 SYDVKM. CDR3 sequence reads: CASSFLGGETQYF. The CDR3 DNA follows: TGTGCCAGCAGTTTCTTAGGAGGGGAGACCCAGTACTTC.

This clone has only a few counts. The chain recombines TRBV19 with TRBJ1-1, with D possibly being TRBD1 (6 bases). The V gene lost 2 bases and the J gene lost 7 bases, with 14 bases spanning the gap. The CDR3 extends over 14 amino acids. Per the germline V gene, CDR1 is LNHDA and CDR2 is SQIVND (reference sequence). CDR3: CASSIYRAKGEAFF. The CDR3 DNA is TGTGCCAGTAGTATATACAGGGCCAAAGGTGAAGCTTTCTTT. The full variable domain, its missing parts supplied by reference TRBV19 and TRBJ1-1, is DGGITQSPKYLFRKEGQNVTLSCEQNLNHDAMYWYRQDPGQGLRLIYYSQIVNDFQKGDIAEGYSVSREKKESFPLTVTSAQKNPTAFYLCASSIYRAKGEAFFGQGTRLTVV.

This chain links TRBV19 with TRBJ1-2; D uncertain. Trimming cost V 1 base and J 2 bases, with 11 bases left between them. The germline CDR1 and CDR2 sequences are LNHDA and SQIVND (reference sequence). The length of the CDR3 is 15 residues. The CDR3 region is CASSIGGLQNYGYTF. The CDR3 DNA reads as TGTGCCAGTAGTATAGGTGGCCTACAGAACTATGGCTACACCTTC.

The rearrangement uses TRBV3-1 (or the pseudogene TRBV3-2) and TRBJ2-4; 7 nucleotides align to TRBD1. The CDR3 sequence is 15 residues long. Germline lookup yields CDR1 LGHDT and CDR2 YNNKEL (reference sequence). V dropped 1 base and J dropped 7; count of bases not matched to a gene: 7. For the CDR3, the DNA is TGTGCCAGCAGCCAAGTGACAGGGATTGGGAACATTCAGTACTTC. Encoded protein: CASSQVTGIGNIQYF.